Described below is a single TCR beta chain sequence and its context. What it recognizes is unknown. PCR used 60 Vbeta primers and 13 Jbeta primers. Method: immunoSEQ multiplex PCR; TCRdb's copy keeps in-frame clones and lacks some. The table has a few hundred thousand clones, about 74% seen once. The sample is drawn from a study of cytomegalovirus exposure and HLA in healthy donors. For the study at large: Clustering assigned about 76% of the roughly 430 genotyped donors to the Caucasian-associated ancestry cluster. Findings of the study overall: Researchers reportedly found TCR beta sequences accurately predicted most subjects' HLA-A and HLA-B alleles. Further analysis was carried out later, and it showed several of the most significant clusters appearing linked to common viral pathogens. Productive rates of about 87% or about 30% were seen for most TCR beta V segments in an earlier analysis.

Trimming took 7 bases from V and 8 from J; bases not matched to a gene: 14. Germline V gene sequence: CDR1 LNHNV, CDR2 YYDKDF (reference sequence). The length of the CDR3 is 16 residues. This sequence joins TRBV15 and TRBJ2-7; 13 nucleotides match TRBD2. The sample consisted of PBMCs. The source is a man in his forties or fifties in good health and CMV-seronegative. This CDR3 reads CATTGLAGDPSSQQYF. The CDR3 DNA reads TGTGCCACCACCGGACTAGCGGGAGACCCATCGTCGCAGCAGTACTTC. The full variable domain, rest sourced from reference TRBV15 and TRBJ2-7, is DAMVIQNPRYQVTQFGKPVTLSCSQTLNHNVMYWYQQKSSQAPKLLFHYYDKDFNNEADTPDNFQSRRPNTSFCFLDIRSPGLGDTAMYLCATTGLAGDPSSQQYFGPGTRLTVT.